The present T cell receptor beta chain was sequenced within a study of shared clonotypes between healthy human individuals. Study-wide results and caveats: Researchers found naive subsets generally carried larger estimated richness than memory subsets.

This CDR3 has 13 amino acids. Germline V gene data show CDR1 as LNHDA and CDR2 as SQIVND (reference sequence). Trimming took off 5 bases at V and 0 bases at J, with 8 bases between the two ends. Repertoires were generated with immunoSEQ multiplex PCR, while TCRdb's copy carries only in-frame clones and drops some. Among over a million clones listed, roughly 96% were seen once. Note on this clone: The target antigen is unknown.

The sequence was obtained from a man between 25 and 39 years old in good health. The material sequenced was naive CD4+ T cells sorted from blood. The subset here: CD45RA+ positively selected. The chain couples TRBV19 to TRBJ2-7; a possible D gene is TRBD1 (6 bases). The CDR3 nucleotides are TGTGCCAGTAGTGCAGGGGTCTCCTACGAGCAGTACTTC. Residues: CASSAGVSYEQYF.